Listed below are T cell receptor beta chains from one sample, sequenced in a study of T cells in Graves' hyperthyroidism and ophthalmopathy. MiXCR, applied by TCRdb to the multiplex PCR reads, yields one record per CDR3 protein. The sample includes about 420,000 distinct CDR3 sequences, 15% to 18% of them seen just once. Sequenced sample: blood. All receptors come from a woman under 30 with Graves' hyperthyroidism. CDR3s include the opening cysteine and the closing phenylalanine or tryptophan. Fields, in order: J gene, D gene, V gene, clone size, CDR3 DNA, CDR3 protein. A D gene is named only where the DNA matches it firmly. The size of a clone is reported for some rows only, either as once, few or many, or as a class for expanded clones.

TRBJ2-2,NA,TRBV5-4,NA,TGTGCCAGCAGCGCTACTCCGGGACAAGACACCGGGGAGCTGTTTTTT,CASSATPGQDTGELFF
TRBJ1-5,NA,TRBV10-3,NA,TGTGCCATCAGTGAGGAAGGGGCAGGGCAGCCCCAGCATTTT,CAISEEGAGQPQHF
TRBJ2-7,NA,TRBV6-2/TRBV6-3,many,TGTGCCAGCAGTTACCGCGAGCTTCCCAACGAGCAGTACTTC,CASSYRELPNEQYF
TRBJ2-7,NA,TRBV30,NA,TGTGCCTGGAGTGTATTGAATCCCGGGCCTTACGAGCAGTACTTC,CAWSVLNPGPYEQYF
TRBJ2-1,TRBD1,TRBV29-1,few,TGCAGCGTTGCGGGGGACAGGGGTGGTAATGAGCAGTTCTTC,CSVAGDRGGNEQFF
TRBJ1-1,NA,TRBV19,NA,TGTGCCAGTACCCCGCCGGGGGCCGTCATGGCATGGGCTTTCTTT,CASTPPGAVMAWAFF
TRBJ2-3,NA,TRBV5-4,NA,TGTGCCAGCAGCTTGGAGCCAGGGACCACAGATACGCAGTATTTT,CASSLEPGTTDTQYF
TRBJ1-1,TRBD1,TRBV7-9,once,TGTGCCAGCAGGTCAACAGGGGGACTAGCGAACACTGAAGCTTTCTTT,CASRSTGGLANTEAFF
TRBJ2-1,TRBD2,TRBV4-3,few,TGCGCCAGCAGCCAAGATTTGGGACTAGCCCCCAAGGAGCAGTTCTTC,CASSQDLGLAPKEQFF
TRBJ1-2,NA,TRBV12-3/TRBV12-4,NA,TGTGCCAGCAGTACATCAAGGGGAAATGGCTACACCTTC,CASSTSRGNGYTF